The clone carrying this T cell receptor (beta chain) appeared a few times. Time point here: persistent/refractory GD, antithyroid drugs over 5 years with positive TRAb. The TCR library was prepared using RNA isolated from PBMCs. This sample was taken from a study of regulatory T cells in long-lasting Graves disease. Building the TCR beta libraries relied on iRepertoire HTBI primers, and CDR3 regions underwent Arm-PCR. One entry per CDR3 protein results from TCRdb running MiXCR on the multiplex PCR reads. The profile shows almost 350,000 distinct CDR3 sequences, roughly 21% of them singletons. Germline CDR1 reads SGHTA; CDR2 reads FQGNSA. V gave up 1 base and J gave up 5 bases; unmatched junction bases: 2. The CDR3 is 15 amino acids.

The specimen comprised peripheral blood mononuclear cells (PBMCs), sampled when the disease was refractory, from a patient treated with antithyroid drugs. V and J are TRBV7-2 and TRBJ1-6, with 7 bases aligning to TRBD1. This clonotype was sampled from a female donor with Graves disease. The CDR3 nucleotides read TGTGCCAGCAGCTTAGGAGGGGGCGATAATTCACCCCTCCACTTT. As protein: CASSLGGGDNSPLHF. Combining the CDR3 with reference TRBV7-2 and TRBJ1-6 gives the whole variable domain GAGVSQSPSNKVTEKGKDVELRCDPISGHTALYWYRQSLGQGLEFLIYFQGNSAPDKSGLPSDRFSAERTGGSVSTLTIQRTQQEDSAVYLCASSLGGGDNSPLHFGNGTRLTVT.